This record concerns one T cell receptor (beta chain) sequence. Its antigen target is currently unknown. No much larger clone exists at a distance of one base, and base qualities are not known. The data were obtained in a study of early T cells in non-severe SARS-CoV-2 infection (dated by TCRdb to the early 2020s). The study in broad terms: TCR sequencing used bulk RNA from unsorted whole blood, so alpha and beta chains could not be paired. What the study reported, not specific to this receptor: VDJdb matching was skewed toward anti-spike CD8 responses and likely underestimated virus-specific expansions by missing private and CD4 specificities.

A case-control design nested within a healthcare worker cohort in London, UK, was used, with weekly nasopharyngeal swab PCR tests and blood sampling performed. Between 23 and 31 March 2020, the week of the UK lockdown, healthcare workers were enrolled and then followed up weekly for as long as 16 weeks. CDR3 length: 14 amino acids, cysteine to phenylalanine. Only the CDR3 DNA is retained, 42 bases long and in frame from the first base. Between the V and J ends, shortened by 5 bases and 0 bases respectively, the junction contains 11 bases. The germline V gene yields SGDLS for CDR1 and YYNGEE for CDR2. Library prep was done by 5' RACE. The run used a NextSeq 500. To correct for sequencing error and PCR bias, the TCR library protocol tagged individual cDNA molecules with unique molecular identifiers. Both TCR alpha and beta chains were sequenced, and tight co-correlation was observed between alpha and beta sequence abundances in each sample. As for the original processing: Decombinator V4 was used to annotate TCR sequences for V gene, J gene and CDR3. TCRs were defined as expanded if a significant change between any two time points was detected under a Poisson model with p below 0.0001. Abundances of TCRs were expressed as counts per million after normalisation to the total number of TCRs sequenced in each sample. TRAV1-2 paired with TRAJ12, TRAJ20 or TRAJ33 defined MAIT TCRs, while TRAV10 paired with TRAJ18 defined iNKT TCRs. VDJdb, accessed 1 November 2021, was searched for CMV, EBV and SARS-CoV-2 annotated TCRs, with TCRs annotated for multiple antigens excluded. TCRdb cleaned the public reads at Q25 with fastp, built clones with MiXCR and kept in-frame beta chains. Here each entry gathers all rows of one CDR3 protein and keeps the most common genes and DNA. The V and J calls and clone size come from TCRdb's table, not from the authors' own analysis. Within this sample are 45,000 to 60,000 distinct CDR3 sequences, with about 10% of them counted one time only. Clones ranked in the top ten supply roughly 4.8% of the sample.

The sequence derives from an adult who was a healthcare worker with PCR-confirmed SARS-CoV-2 infection or an uninfected control (not recorded which). This chain is built from TRBV9 and TRBJ2-5; the D gene is perhaps TRBD1, from 5 matching bases. Sequenced: whole blood. The CDR3 reads as follows: CASSFTGYQETQYF. The DNA sequence is given as TGTGCCAGCAGTTTTACAGGTTACCAAGAGACCCAGTACTTC.